This is a list of T cell receptor beta chains from one sample in a study of shared clonotypes between healthy human individuals. Clones were read by immunoSEQ multiplex PCR, and TCRdb kept only the in-frame ones, dropping some. The sample carries approximately 1,000,000 clones, 60% to 85% recorded once. The sequenced sample consisted of memory CD4+ T cells from PBMCs. Receptors were obtained from a man younger than 30 in good health. Some clones in this sample may be carry-over from other donors' samples. Both conserved end residues are part of each CDR3. A D gene is named only where the DNA matches it firmly. Clone size is not always given. Where it is, it says once, few, many or a class for expanded clones.

.	TRBV28	TRBJ2-7	.	TGTGCCAGCAGTTTTGGTGAGGGGCAACACGAGCAGTACTTC	CASSFGEGQHEQYF
.	TRBV19	TRBJ2-1	TRBD2	TGTGCCAGTAGTAATAAGGGACTAGGATACAATGAGCAGTTCTTC	CASSNKGLGYNEQFF
.	TRBV28	TRBJ2-5	TRBD1	TGTGCCAGCAGTTCGTCGACAGGGTCGTTAAGAGAGACCCAGTACTTC	CASSSSTGSLRETQYF
.	TRBV2	TRBJ2-3	TRBD1	TGTGCCAGCCGAAGGGGGCCCGGCGTCGCCACAGATACGCAGTATTTT	CASRRGPGVATDTQYF
.	TRBV6-1	TRBJ1-2	.	TGTGCCAGCAGGGCATCCTGGTTCGGAGTCTATGGCTACACCTTC	CASRASWFGVYGYTF
.	TRBV4-2	TRBJ1-3	TRBD1	TGTGCCAGCAGCCAAGACGGGACAGGGGGGGACACCATATATTTT	CASSQDGTGGDTIYF
.	TRBV6-5	TRBJ2-1	TRBD2	TGTGCCAGCAGTCGACTAGCGGGAGGTCACAATGAGCAGTTCTTC	CASSRLAGGHNEQFF
.	TRBV9	TRBJ2-7	.	TGTGCCAGCAGCGTAGGTCGACACAACTACGAGCAGTACTTC	CASSVGRHNYEQYF
.	TRBV9	TRBJ2-1	TRBD2	TGTGCCAGCAGCACCACCCACCTAGCGGGAGCACGTAATGAGCAGTTCTTC	CASSTTHLAGARNEQFF
.	TRBV7-3	TRBJ1-6	.	TGTGCCAGCAGCCTACCACCAGGGCGAGATAATTCACCCCTCCACTTT	CASSLPPGRDNSPLHF
few	TRBV14	TRBJ1-4	.	TGTGCCAGCAGCAGGGACAATAATGAAAAACTGTTTTTT	CASSRDNNEKLFF
.	TRBV19	TRBJ1-1	.	TGTGCCAGTAGAACTGGACGGCGCATGAACACTGAAGCTTTCTTT	CASRTGRRMNTEAFF
.	TRBV11-2	TRBJ2-7	.	TGTGCCAGCAGGGACTCGAAGGGGGAGTACGAGCAGTACTTC	CASRDSKGEYEQYF
.	TRBV21-1	TRBJ1-2	.	TGTGCCAGCACTCACCTCAGGGAGGACTATGGCTACACCTTC	CASTHLREDYGYTF
once	TRBV7-9	TRBJ1-4	.	TGTGCCAGCAGCTTAAGACCCGGGACTAATGAAAAACTGTTTTTT	CASSLRPGTNEKLFF